These 25 T cell receptor beta chains were all obtained from the same sample, sequenced in a study of T cell responses to AZD1222 COVID-19 vaccine. The repertoire was sequenced with immunoSEQ multiplex PCR; TCRdb's copy has only in-frame clones and lacks some. The repertoire holds about 110,000 clones, with approximately 89% as singletons. The sample in question was peripheral blood, obtained on day 0 of MenACWY control vaccination. These receptors were collected from an adult in good health.

The chain recombines TRBV9 with TRBJ2-3, with D unresolved. V lost 2 bases and J lost 4, with 5 bases in between. The CDR3 loop spans 12 amino acids. CDR1 and CDR2 from the germline V gene are SGDLS and YYNGEE. CDR3 in DNA: TGTGCCAGCAGCGTGACCGCAGATACGCAGTATTTT. As protein: CASSVTADTQYF.

This chain connects TRBV11-2 to TRBJ2-5; D remains ambiguous. Trimming cost V 3 bases and J 5 bases, with 7 bases left between them. The CDR3 loop spans 12 amino acids. The germline gives CDR1 SGHAT, CDR2 FQNNGV. CDR3 bases: TGTGCCAGCAGCTTTTTGGGGGAGACCCAGTACTTC. Amino acids: CASSFLGETQYF.

The V gene is TRBV7-2, the J gene TRBJ2-2; 9 nucleotides agree with TRBD2. The CDR3 is 15 amino acids. The germline V gene encodes CDR1 SGHTA and CDR2 FQGNSA. V dropped 6 bases and J dropped 0; count of bases not matched to a gene: 2. The CDR3 coding sequence is TGTGCCAGCAGAGGCGGGGGGGCGAACACCGGGGAGCTGTTTTTT. It codes for CASRGGGANTGELFF.

The chain combines TRBV7-9 with TRBJ1-1, with 7 positions matching TRBD1. CDR3 length: 13 residues. V gave up 4 bases and J gave up 5 bases; unmatched junction bases: 4. Germline-derived CDR1 and CDR2 are SEHNR and FQNEAQ (reference sequence). CDR3 residues: CASSSRDRTEAFF. The DNA of the CDR3 is TGTGCCAGCAGCTCCCGGGACAGAACTGAAGCTTTCTTT.

V gene TRBV6-5 combines with J gene TRBJ1-6; maybe TRBD1 (5 bases). The CDR3 covers 15 residues. Germline loops: CDR1 MNHEY, CDR2 SVGAGI. Trimming stripped 0 bases from V and 7 bases from J, with 10 bases between. As DNA, the CDR3 is TGTGCCAGCAGTTACTCGGTAGGGGACAATTCACCCCTCCACTTT. Encoded protein: CASSYSVGDNSPLHF.

In DNA, the CDR3 is TGCGCCAGCAGCTTGGAGTGGGTGCAGTATTTT. Its translation is CASSLEWVQYF. The chain uses TRBV5-1 and TRBJ2-3; D is ambiguous. V was cut by 0 bases and J by 11 bases, with 7 bases left in between. This CDR3 comprises 11 residues. Germline-derived CDR1 and CDR2 are SGHRS and YFSETQ.

The gene calls are TRBV2 and TRBJ2-2, with D possibly matching TRBD1 (6 bases). The CDR3 spans 17 residues. Germline V gives CDR1 SNHLY, CDR2 FYNNEI. The V end was cut by 4 bases, the J end by 3 bases, with 18 bases between. The CDR3 coding sequence is TGTGCCAGCAGTGCGCTGGGGGCAGGGGTCGACACCGGGGAGCTGTTTTTT. It codes for CASSALGAGVDTGELFF.

The chain combines TRBV30 with TRBJ2-7; D perhaps matches TRBD1 (5 bases). Deletions cut 4 bases from V and 0 bases from J, with 10 bases between. Per the germline V gene, CDR1 is GTSNPN and CDR2 is SVGIG (reference sequence). The CDR3 is made up of 13 amino acids. CDR3 nucleotides: TGTGCCTGGACCCGCGACAGCTCCTACGAGCAGTACTTC. Its translation: CAWTRDSSYEQYF.

J is TRBJ2-7 and V is TRBV27; D is perhaps TRBD1 (5 bases). The CDR3 runs to 9 residues. Germline V gene lookup returns CDR1 MNHEY and CDR2 SMNVEV (reference sequence). V was cut by 8 bases and J by 10 bases, with 9 bases left in between. This CDR3 reads CASAQGQYF. In nucleotides, the CDR3 is TGTGCCAGCGCTCAGGGACAGTACTTC.

There are a few counts of this clone. J is TRBJ1-1 and V is TRBV5-1; 10 nucleotides line up with TRBD1. The CDR3 contains 15 residues. Germline CDR1 and CDR2: SGHRS and YFSETQ. Unmatched junction bases numbered 2, after V lost 2 bases and J lost 1 base. CDR3 in amino acids: CASSFGTGENTEAFF. In DNA form, the CDR3 reads TGCGCCAGCAGCTTTGGGACAGGGGAGAACACTGAAGCTTTCTTT.

The rearrangement links TRBV27 to TRBJ1-6; weak D call: TRBD1 (5 bases). CDR3 size: 13 residues. Germline V gene data show CDR1 as MNHEY and CDR2 as SMNVEV (reference sequence). V was pared by 3 bases and J by 9 bases, with 9 bases between. The CDR3 protein is CASSFSGRSPLHF. CDR3 sequence (DNA): TGTGCCAGCAGTTTTTCGGGGCGTTCACCCCTCCACTTT.

This sequence joins TRBV5-4 and TRBJ1-1; TRBD1 matches 7 bases. The length of the CDR3 is 15 residues. V lost 5 bases to trimming and J lost 3 bases; unmatched junction nucleotides: 10. Germline CDR1 SGHNT, CDR2 YYREEE (reference sequence). For the CDR3, the DNA is TGTGCCAGCAGAGTAAAAGGGGGCGCGGACACTGAAGCTTTCTTT. Translation: CASRVKGGADTEAFF.

The genes are TRBV11-1 and TRBJ2-5; 11 positions match TRBD1. The junction had 6 bases not matched to a gene; V was cut back by 5 bases and J by 4 bases. This CDR3 region has 15 residues. Per the germline V gene, CDR1 is SGHAT and CDR2 is FQDESV (reference sequence). CDR3 nucleotide sequence: TGTGCCAGCAGCCCAGGACAGGGGGCAGGAGAGACCCAGTACTTC. It translates to CASSPGQGAGETQYF.

The chain joins TRBV29-1 to TRBJ2-7; D is unclear. CDR3 size: 14 residues. V was cut by 2 bases and J by 4 bases, with 15 bases left in between. The germline V gene encodes CDR1 SQVTM and CDR2 ANQGSEA. CDR3 region: CSVELEASGYEQYF. CDR3 sequence (DNA): TGCAGCGTTGAACTTGAAGCGTCCGGGTACGAGCAGTACTTC.

The V gene is TRBV24-1, the J gene TRBJ1-1; 8 nucleotides match TRBD1. This CDR3 has 16 amino acids. Germline lookup yields CDR1 KGHDR and CDR2 SFDVKD. The trim removed 5 bases at V and 4 bases at J, leaving 11 bases unmatched. The CDR3 loop is CATSVPEWTGITEAFF. The CDR3 coding sequence is TGTGCCACCAGTGTGCCCGAGTGGACAGGGATCACTGAAGCTTTCTTT.

This chain connects TRBV24-1 to TRBJ1-5; D gene unclear. Looked up from germline, CDR1 is KGHDR and CDR2 is SFDVKD. The CDR3 loop spans 16 amino acids. V was cut by 5 bases and J by 0 bases, with 13 bases left in between. CDR3 DNA: TGTGCCACCAGTGTGGATCCAACGGGTAGCAATCAGCCCCAGCATTTT. Translation gives CATSVDPTGSNQPQHF.

The V and J genes are TRBV5-6 and TRBJ1-2; D remains unclear. The CDR3 consists of 11 residues. From germline, CDR1 is SGHDT and CDR2 YYEEEE. V was trimmed by 3 bases and J by 5 bases, leaving 5 bases between them. Written as DNA, the CDR3 is TGTGCCAGCAGCTCTGATTATGGCTACACCTTC. It encodes CASSSDYGYTF.

The CDR3 loop is CASSQVTSGLQETQYF. The CDR3 DNA follows: TGCGCCAGCAGCCAAGTGACTAGCGGGCTTCAAGAGACCCAGTACTTC. The V gene is TRBV4-1, the J gene TRBJ2-5; TRBD2 aligns across 10 bases. This CDR3 contains 16 residues. Germline loops: CDR1 MGHRA, CDR2 YSYEKL. The V gene end was trimmed by 1 base and the J gene end by 2 bases; junction bases not matched to a gene: 4.

This clone was counted a few times. V usage is TRBV29-1 and J usage is TRBJ2-1; 7 nucleotides match TRBD2. The length of the CDR3 is 14 residues. Unmatched junction bases numbered 5, after V lost 6 bases and J lost 0 bases. Germline loops: CDR1 SQVTM, CDR2 ANQGSEA. This CDR3 is CSVLGGSSYNEQFF. DNA of the CDR3: TGCAGCGTCCTAGGCGGGAGCTCCTACAATGAGCAGTTCTTC.

The sample holds a few counts of this clone. V and J are TRBV10-2 and TRBJ2-7, with unresolved D. The V and J ends lost 2 bases and 2 bases respectively, with 4 bases between them. There are 12 residues in the CDR3. Germline CDR1 reads WSHSY; CDR2 reads SAAADI. CDR3 amino acids: CASSELAYEQYF. The DNA of the CDR3 is TGCGCCAGCAGTGAGCTGGCCTACGAGCAGTACTTC.

The chain links TRBV5-1 to TRBJ2-2; the match to TRBD1 covers 11 bases. The CDR3 length is 18 residues. Germline V CDR1 and CDR2: SGHRS, YFSETQ. Unmatched junction bases numbered 4, after V lost 0 bases and J lost 0 bases. The CDR3 DNA reads as TGCGCCAGCAGCTTGGTAGGACAGGGGGCCGCGAACACCGGGGAGCTGTTTTTT. It codes for CASSLVGQGAANTGELFF.

This chain joins TRBV18 and TRBJ2-5; TRBD1 aligns across 9 bases. The V gene end was trimmed by 0 bases and the J gene end by 4 bases; junction bases not matched to a gene: 15. Germline-derived CDR1 and CDR2 are KGHSH and LQKENI. The CDR3 has 19 amino acids. In nucleotides, the CDR3 is TGTGCCAGCTCACCACCTGTCCCGGGACAGGGCGTGGGGGTAGAGACCCAGTACTTC. Amino acid sequence: CASSPPVPGQGVGVETQYF. Complete variable domain (other parts from reference TRBV18 and TRBJ2-5): NAGVMQNPRHLVRRRGQEARLRCSPMKGHSHVYWYRQLPEEGLKFMVYLQKENIIDESGMPKERFSAEFPKEGPSILRIQQVVRGDSAAYFCASSPPVPGQGVGVETQYFGPGTRLLVL.

The CDR3, as DNA: TGTGCCTGGACGGAACTTCCCGCTAGAGAGCAGTACTTC. Its translation is CAWTELPAREQYF. The V gene is TRBV30, the J gene TRBJ2-7, with D unresolved. The CDR3 covers 13 residues. Trimming removed 4 bases from V and 7 bases from J, with 17 bases in between. CDR1 is GTSNPN and CDR2 is SVGIG in the germline V gene (reference sequence).

This clone was picked up one time. The chain recombines TRBV29-1 with TRBJ2-3; D may be TRBD2 (6 bases). Germline CDR1 is SQVTM and CDR2 is ANQGSEA. V dropped 4 bases and J dropped 5 bases, with 19 bases sitting between them. The CDR3 sequence is 15 residues long. CDR3 bases: TGCAGCGTTGTAGGCCCCGGGACTGTGGGAGATACGCAGTATTTT. Protein: CSVVGPGTVGDTQYF.

J is TRBJ1-5 and V is TRBV7-8; D might be TRBD1 (5 bases). CDR1 SGHVS and CDR2 FQNEAQ come from the germline V gene. CDR3 length: 17 amino acids. V was cut by 3 bases and J by 4 bases, with 19 bases left in between. The CDR3: CASSLRLGRGQNQPQHF. The CDR3 DNA reads as TGTGCCAGCAGCTTGCGGTTAGGGAGGGGCCAAAATCAGCCCCAGCATTTT. Full variable domain (remainder filled in from reference TRBV7-8 and TRBJ1-5): GAGVSQSPRYKVAKRGQDVALRCDPISGHVSLFWYQQALGQGPEFLTYFQNEAQLDKSGLPSDRFFAERPEGSVSTLKIQRTQQEDSAVYLCASSLRLGRGQNQPQHFGDGTRLSIL.